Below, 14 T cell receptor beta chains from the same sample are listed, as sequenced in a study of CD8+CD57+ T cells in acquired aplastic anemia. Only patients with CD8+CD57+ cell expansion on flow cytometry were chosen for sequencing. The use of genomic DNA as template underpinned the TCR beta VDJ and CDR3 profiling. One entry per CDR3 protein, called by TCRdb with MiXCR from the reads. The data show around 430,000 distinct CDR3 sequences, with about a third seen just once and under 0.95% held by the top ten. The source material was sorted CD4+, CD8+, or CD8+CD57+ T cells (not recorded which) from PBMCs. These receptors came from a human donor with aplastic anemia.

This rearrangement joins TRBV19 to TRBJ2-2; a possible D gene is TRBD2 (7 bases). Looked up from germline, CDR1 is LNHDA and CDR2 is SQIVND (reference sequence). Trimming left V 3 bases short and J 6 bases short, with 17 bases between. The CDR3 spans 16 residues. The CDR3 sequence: CASSMSWRGPAGELFF. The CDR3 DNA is TGTGCCAGTAGTATGTCGTGGCGGGGGCCGGCCGGGGAGCTGTTTTTT.

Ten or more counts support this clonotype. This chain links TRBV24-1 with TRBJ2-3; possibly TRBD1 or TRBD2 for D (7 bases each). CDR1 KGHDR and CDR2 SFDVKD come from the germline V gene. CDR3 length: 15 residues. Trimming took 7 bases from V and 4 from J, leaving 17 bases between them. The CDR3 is CATRAGGAESDTQYF. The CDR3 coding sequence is TGTGCCACCAGGGCAGGGGGGGCTGAGTCAGATACGCAGTATTTT.

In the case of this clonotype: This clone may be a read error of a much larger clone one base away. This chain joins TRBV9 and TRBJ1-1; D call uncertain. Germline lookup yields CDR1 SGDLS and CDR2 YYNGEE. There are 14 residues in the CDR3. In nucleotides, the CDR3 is TGTGCCAGCAGCGTAGGAGTACTGAACACTGGAGCTTTCTTT. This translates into CASSVGVLNTGAFF. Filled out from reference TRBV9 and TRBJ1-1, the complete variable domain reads DSGVTQTPKHLITATGQRVTLRCSPRSGDLSVYWYQQSLDQGLQFLIQYYNGEERAKGNILERFSAQQFPDLHSELNLSSLELGDSALYFCASSVGVLNTGAFFGQGTRLTVV.

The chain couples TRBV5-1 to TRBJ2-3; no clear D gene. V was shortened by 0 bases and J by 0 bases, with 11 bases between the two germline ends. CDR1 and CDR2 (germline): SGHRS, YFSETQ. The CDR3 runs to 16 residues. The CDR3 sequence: CASSLGPFASTDTQYF. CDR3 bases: TGCGCCAGCAGCTTGGGCCCCTTTGCTAGCACAGATACGCAGTATTTT.

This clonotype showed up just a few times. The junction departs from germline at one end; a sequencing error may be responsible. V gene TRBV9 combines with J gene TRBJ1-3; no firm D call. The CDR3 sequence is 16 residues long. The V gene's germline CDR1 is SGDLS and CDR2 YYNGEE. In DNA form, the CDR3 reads TGTGTCAGCAGCGTAGGTTCCAGGTACTCTGGAAACACCATATATTTT. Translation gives CVSSVGSRYSGNTIYF.

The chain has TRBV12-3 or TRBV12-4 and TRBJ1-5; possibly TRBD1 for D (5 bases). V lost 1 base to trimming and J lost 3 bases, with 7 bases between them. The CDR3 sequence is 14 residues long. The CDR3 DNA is TGTGCCAGCAGTTTAGTGGACACCAATCAGCCCCAGCATTTT. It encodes CASSLVDTNQPQHF.

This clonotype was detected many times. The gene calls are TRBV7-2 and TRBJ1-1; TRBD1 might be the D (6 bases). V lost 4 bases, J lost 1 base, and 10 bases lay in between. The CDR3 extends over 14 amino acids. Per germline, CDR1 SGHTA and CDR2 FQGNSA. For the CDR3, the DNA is TGTGCCAGCAGCTCCGGACAGAAGAACACTGAAGCTTTCTTT. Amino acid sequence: CASSSGQKNTEAFF.

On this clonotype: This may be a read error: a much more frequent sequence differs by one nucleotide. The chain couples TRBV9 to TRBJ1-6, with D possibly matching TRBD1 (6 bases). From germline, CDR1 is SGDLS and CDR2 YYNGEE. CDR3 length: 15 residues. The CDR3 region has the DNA TGTGCCAGCGGCGTATTCGGGGAGGGGGATTCACCCCTCCACTTT. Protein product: CASGVFGEGDSPLHF.

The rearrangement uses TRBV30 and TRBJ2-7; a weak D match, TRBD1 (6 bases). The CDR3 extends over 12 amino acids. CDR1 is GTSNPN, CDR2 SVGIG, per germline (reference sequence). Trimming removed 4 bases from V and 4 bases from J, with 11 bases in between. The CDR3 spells CAWTLQGYEQYF. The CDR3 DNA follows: TGTGCCTGGACCCTACAGGGATACGAGCAGTACTTC.

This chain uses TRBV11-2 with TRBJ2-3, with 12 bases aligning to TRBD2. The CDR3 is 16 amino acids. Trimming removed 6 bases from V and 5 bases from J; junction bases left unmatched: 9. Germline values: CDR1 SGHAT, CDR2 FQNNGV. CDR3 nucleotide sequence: TGTGCCAGCAGGCGTACTAGCGGGGGGTTTGGAGATACGCAGTATTTT. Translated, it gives CASRRTSGGFGDTQYF.

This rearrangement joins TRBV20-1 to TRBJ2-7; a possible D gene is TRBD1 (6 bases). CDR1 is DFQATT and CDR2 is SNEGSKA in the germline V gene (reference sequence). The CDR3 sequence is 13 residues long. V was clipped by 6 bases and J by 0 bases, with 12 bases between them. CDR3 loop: CSARDIHSYEQYF. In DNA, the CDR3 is TGCAGTGCCCGGGACATCCACTCCTACGAGCAGTACTTC.

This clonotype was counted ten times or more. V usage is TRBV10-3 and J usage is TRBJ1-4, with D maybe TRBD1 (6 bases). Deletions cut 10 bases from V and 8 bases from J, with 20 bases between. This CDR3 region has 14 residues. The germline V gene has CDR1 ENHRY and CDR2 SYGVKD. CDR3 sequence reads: CATRGETQGEKLFF. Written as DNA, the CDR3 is TGTGCCACAAGGGGGGAAACGCAGGGCGAAAAACTGTTTTTT.

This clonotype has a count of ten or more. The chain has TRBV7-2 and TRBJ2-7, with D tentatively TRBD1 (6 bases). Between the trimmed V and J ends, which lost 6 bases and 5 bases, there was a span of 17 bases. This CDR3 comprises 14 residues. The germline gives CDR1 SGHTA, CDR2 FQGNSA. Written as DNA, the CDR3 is TGTGCCAGCAGGGGCAGGGCAGGGGCTCACGAGCAGTACTTC. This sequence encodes CASRGRAGAHEQYF.

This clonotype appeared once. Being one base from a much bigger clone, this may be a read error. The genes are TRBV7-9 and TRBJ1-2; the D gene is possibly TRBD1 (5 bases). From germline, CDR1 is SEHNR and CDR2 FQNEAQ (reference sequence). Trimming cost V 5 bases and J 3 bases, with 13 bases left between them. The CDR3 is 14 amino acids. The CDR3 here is CASSPDGRDYGYTF. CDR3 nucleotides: TGTGCCAGCAGCCCCGACGGCAGGGACTATGGCTACACCTTC. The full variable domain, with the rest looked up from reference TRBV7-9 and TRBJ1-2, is DTGVSQNPRHKITKRGQNVTFRCDPISEHNRLYWYRQTLGQGPEFLTYFQNEAQLEKSRLLSDRFSAERPKGSFSTLEIQRTEQGDSAMYLCASSPDGRDYGYTFGSGTRLTVV.